The 10 T cell receptor beta chains below were found in one sample sequenced in a study of Ad26.COV2.S vaccination and SARS-CoV-2 variants (dated by TCRdb to 2020 to 2023). Per the publication, the treatment or condition label means: around 19 received Ad26.COV2.S at low or high dose, single or two shots; roughly five received placebo; per-sample allocation not given. For vaccine and placebo recipients, repertoires were sequenced using samples collected on day 63 after the first injection. The library relied on the immunoSEQ multiplex PCR assay. The table comes from immuneACCESS by way of TCRdb, which keeps in-frame sequences with V and J called. Part of the clones is missing from these tables; in studies checked, under half for an unresolved V gene and the rest for unknown reasons. This sample gives roughly 380,000 clones in total; around nine tenths of them show up just once. Of the sample, 3.6% is held by the ten largest clones.

The material sequenced was peripheral blood, taken in a trial of Ad26.COV2.S vaccine versus placebo. These receptors were collected from a person between 18 and 65 years old who received the Ad26.COV2.S COVID-19 vaccine or a placebo.

In nucleotides, the CDR3 is TGTGCCAGCAGCGTAGGGGAGGGAAAACTGTTTTTT. Residues: CASSVGEGKLFF. V usage is TRBV9 and J usage is TRBJ1-4; D call uncertain. Looked up from germline, CDR1 is SGDLS and CDR2 is YYNGEE. This CDR3 contains 12 residues. Trimming cost V 0 bases and J 10 bases, with 7 bases left between them.

V usage is TRBV5-8 and J usage is TRBJ2-1, with 9 nucleotides matching TRBD2. The J segment lost 1 base and the V segment lost 5 bases, leaving 4 bases of the junction unmatched. Germline V gene lookup returns CDR1 SGHTS and CDR2 YDEGEE. This CDR3 spans 15 amino acids. The CDR3: CASRSAGGSYNEQFF. The DNA for the CDR3 is TGTGCCAGCAGATCAGCGGGGGGATCCTACAATGAGCAGTTCTTC. Drawing the rest from reference TRBV5-8 and TRBJ2-1, the complete variable domain is EAGVTQSPTHLIKTRGQQATLRCSPISGHTSVYWYQQALGLGLQFLLWYDEGEERNRGNFPPRFSGRQFPNYSSELNVNALELEDSALYLCASRSAGGSYNEQFFGPGTRLTVL.

The CDR3 is CAWNRVNTEAFF. The CDR3 region has the DNA TGTGCCTGGAATCGGGTGAACACTGAAGCTTTCTTT. The chain has TRBV30 and TRBJ1-1; D is unclear. Germline-derived CDR1 and CDR2 are GTSNPN and SVGIG (reference sequence). This CDR3 is 12 amino acids long. V lost 4 bases and J 0 bases, leaving 6 bases between the germline ends.

This chain uses TRBV6-2 or TRBV6-3 with TRBJ1-1, with a possible D match to TRBD1 (5 bases). Germline V gene sequence: CDR1 MNHEY, CDR2 SVGEGT. The length of the CDR3 is 15 residues. V was clipped by 0 bases and J by 1 base, with 9 bases between them. CDR3 nucleotides: TGTGCCAGCAGTTACTCGACCAGGGCGAACACTGAAGCTTTCTTT. Encoded protein: CASSYSTRANTEAFF.

V usage is TRBV2 and J usage is TRBJ2-7, with D perhaps TRBD1 (7 bases). CDR1 and CDR2 (germline): SNHLY, FYNNEI. Trimming left V 9 bases short and J 1 base short, with 10 bases between. The CDR3 consists of 12 residues. The CDR3 reads CARGGQSYEQYF. Written as DNA, the CDR3 is TGTGCCAGGGGGGGACAGTCCTACGAGCAGTACTTC.

The chain joins TRBV19 to TRBJ1-5, with a tentative D call TRBD1 (6 bases). This CDR3 region has 15 residues. V dropped 6 bases and J dropped 7 bases, with 19 bases sitting between them. CDR1 is LNHDA, CDR2 SQIVND, per germline (reference sequence). In DNA form, the CDR3 reads TGTGCCAGTAGCTACCTTGGGGGGCCGGGGCAGCCCCAGCATTTT. Translation gives CASSYLGGPGQPQHF.

This sequence joins TRBV28 and TRBJ2-5; 14 bases are shared with TRBD2. Germline loops: CDR1 MDHEN, CDR2 SYDVKM. Germline trimming cut 4 bases from V and 5 bases from J; bases unmatched to any gene: 3. The CDR3 totals 15 residues. The CDR3 coding sequence is TGTGCCAGCAGTTCCAGGACTAGCGGGGGGGAGACCCAGTACTTC. This sequence encodes CASSSRTSGGETQYF.

This sequence joins TRBV28 and TRBJ2-5, with TRBD1 as a possible D gene (6 bases). CDR3 length: 14 amino acids. V was shortened by 7 bases and J by 2 bases, with 14 bases between the two germline ends. Germline-derived CDR1 and CDR2 are MDHEN and SYDVKM. Written as DNA, the CDR3 is TGTGCCAGCACCCCAGCAGGGGCGCAAGAGACCCAGTACTTC. Translated, it gives CASTPAGAQETQYF. Combining the CDR3 with reference TRBV28 and TRBJ2-5 gives the whole variable domain DVKVTQSSRYLVKRTGEKVFLECVQDMDHENMFWYRQDPGLGLRLIYFSYDVKMKEKGDIPEGYSVSREKKERFSLILESASTNQTSMYLCASTPAGAQETQYFGPGTRLLVL.

The gene calls are TRBV19 and TRBJ2-5, with a possible D match to TRBD1 (5 bases). V was trimmed by 5 bases and J by 13 bases, leaving 17 bases between them. CDR3 length equals 12 residues. Germline assignment: CDR1 LNHDA and CDR2 SQIVND (reference sequence). As DNA, the CDR3 is TGTGCCAGTAGTGGCTCGACAGCGAAGAGGTACTTC. Translated, it gives CASSGSTAKRYF.

This rearrangement joins TRBV30 to TRBJ1-5; possible D gene TRBD1, 5 bases. Trimming left V 2 bases short and J 3 bases short, with 23 bases between. The CDR3 is 18 amino acids. The germline gives CDR1 GTSNPN, CDR2 SVGIG (reference sequence). CDR3 residues: CAWSRGDLGSGSNQPQHF. The CDR3 DNA is TGTGCCTGGAGTCGCGGGGACTTGGGCTCAGGGTCCAATCAGCCCCAGCATTTT.